This T cell receptor beta chain stems from a study of blood T cells in healthy people across ages. It was with a sample-barcoded 5' primer and a J-beta primer mix that a second PCR of about 7 to 12 cycles was run. In TCRdb, the 5' RACE reads were re-called with MiXCR into one record per CDR3 protein. The repertoire holds roughly 1.7 million distinct CDR3 sequences, with 34% as singletons. The CDR3 runs 15 residues. CDR1 and CDR2 (germline): MNHEY, SMNVEV (reference sequence). V shed 5 bases, J shed 6 bases, and the junction held 8 bases outside the gene matches. About 10 milliliters of peripheral blood were drawn from each donor into EDTA-treated tubes. This clonotype turned up a few times.

The chain is built from TRBV27 and TRBJ2-7; 12 bases are a match to TRBD2. The source material was blood. The TCR comes from a woman aged 25 to 39 in good health. The CDR3 is CASSPEASGRAEQYF. CDR3 in DNA: TGTGCCAGCAGTCCTGAGGCTAGCGGGAGGGCCGAGCAGTACTTC.